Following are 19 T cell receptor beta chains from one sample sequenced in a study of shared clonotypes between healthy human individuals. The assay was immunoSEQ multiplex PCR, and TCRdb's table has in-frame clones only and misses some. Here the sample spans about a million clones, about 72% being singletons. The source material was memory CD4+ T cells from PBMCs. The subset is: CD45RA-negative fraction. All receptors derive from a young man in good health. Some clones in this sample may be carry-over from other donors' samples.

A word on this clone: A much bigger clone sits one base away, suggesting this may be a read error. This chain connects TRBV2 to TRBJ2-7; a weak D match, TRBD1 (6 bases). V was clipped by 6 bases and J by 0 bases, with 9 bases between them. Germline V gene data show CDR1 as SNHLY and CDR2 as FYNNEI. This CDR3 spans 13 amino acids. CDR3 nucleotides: TGTGCCAGCAGCCGGGACAACTCCTACGAGCAGTACTTC. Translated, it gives CASSRDNSYEQYF.

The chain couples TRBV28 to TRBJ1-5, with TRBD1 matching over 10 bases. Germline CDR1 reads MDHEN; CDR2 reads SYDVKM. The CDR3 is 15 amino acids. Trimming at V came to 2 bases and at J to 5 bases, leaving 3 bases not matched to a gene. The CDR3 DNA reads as TGTGCCAGCAGTTTAGGGACAGGGGCCCATCAGCCCCAGCATTTT. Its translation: CASSLGTGAHQPQHF.

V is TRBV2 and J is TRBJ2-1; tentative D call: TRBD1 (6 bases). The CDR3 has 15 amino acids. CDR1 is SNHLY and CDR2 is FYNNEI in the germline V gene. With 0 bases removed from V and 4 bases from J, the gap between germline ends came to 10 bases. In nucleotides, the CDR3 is TGTGCCAGCAGTGAAGCCCCAGGGGCTTACAATGAGCAGTTCTTC. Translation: CASSEAPGAYNEQFF.

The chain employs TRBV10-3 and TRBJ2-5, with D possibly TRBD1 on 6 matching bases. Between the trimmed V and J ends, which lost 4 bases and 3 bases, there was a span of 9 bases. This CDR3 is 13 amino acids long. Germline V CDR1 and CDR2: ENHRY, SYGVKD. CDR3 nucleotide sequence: TGTGCCATCAGTGGTAGACAGGAAGAGACCCAGTACTTC. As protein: CAISGRQEETQYF.

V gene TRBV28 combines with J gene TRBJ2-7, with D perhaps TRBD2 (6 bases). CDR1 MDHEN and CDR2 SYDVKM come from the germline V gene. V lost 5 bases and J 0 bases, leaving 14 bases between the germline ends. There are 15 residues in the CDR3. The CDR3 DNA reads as TGTGCCAGCAGTGATCCCGGGACTTCCTCCTACGAGCAGTACTTC. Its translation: CASSDPGTSSYEQYF.

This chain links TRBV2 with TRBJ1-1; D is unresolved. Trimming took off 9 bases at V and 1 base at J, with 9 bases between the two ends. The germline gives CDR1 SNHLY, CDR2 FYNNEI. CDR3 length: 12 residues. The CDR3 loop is CASHTRNTEAFF. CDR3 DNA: TGTGCCAGTCATACAAGGAACACTGAAGCTTTCTTT.

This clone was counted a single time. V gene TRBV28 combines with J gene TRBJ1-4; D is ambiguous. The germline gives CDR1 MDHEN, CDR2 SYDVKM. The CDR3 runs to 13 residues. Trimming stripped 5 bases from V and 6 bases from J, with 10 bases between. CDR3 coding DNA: TGTGCCAGCAGTCCTCCTGGGCATGAAAAACTGTTTTTT. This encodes CASSPPGHEKLFF.

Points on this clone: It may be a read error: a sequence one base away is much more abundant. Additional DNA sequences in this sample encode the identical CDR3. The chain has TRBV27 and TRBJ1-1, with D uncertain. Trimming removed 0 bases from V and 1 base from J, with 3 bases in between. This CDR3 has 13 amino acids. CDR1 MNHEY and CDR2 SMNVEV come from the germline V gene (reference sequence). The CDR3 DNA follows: TGTGCCAGCAGTTTATCCAGGAACACTGAAGCTTTCTTT. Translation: CASSLSRNTEAFF.

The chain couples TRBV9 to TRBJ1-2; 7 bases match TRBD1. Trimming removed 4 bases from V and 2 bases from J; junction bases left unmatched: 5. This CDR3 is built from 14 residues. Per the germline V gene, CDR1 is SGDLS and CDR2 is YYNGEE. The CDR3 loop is CASSIGTANYGYTF. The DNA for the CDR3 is TGTGCCAGCAGCATCGGGACAGCAAACTATGGCTACACCTTC.

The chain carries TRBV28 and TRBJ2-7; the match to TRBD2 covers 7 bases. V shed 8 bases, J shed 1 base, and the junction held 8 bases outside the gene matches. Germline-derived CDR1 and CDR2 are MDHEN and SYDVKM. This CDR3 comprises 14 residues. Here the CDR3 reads CASYAGDGSYEQYF. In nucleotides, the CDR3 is TGTGCCAGCTACGCGGGGGACGGATCCTACGAGCAGTACTTC.

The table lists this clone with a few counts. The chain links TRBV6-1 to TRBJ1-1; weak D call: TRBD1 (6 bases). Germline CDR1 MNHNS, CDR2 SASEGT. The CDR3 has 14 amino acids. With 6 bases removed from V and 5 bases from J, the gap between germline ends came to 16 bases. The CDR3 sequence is CASSTQGRYTEAFF. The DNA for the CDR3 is TGTGCCAGCAGCACACAGGGACGGTATACTGAAGCTTTCTTT.

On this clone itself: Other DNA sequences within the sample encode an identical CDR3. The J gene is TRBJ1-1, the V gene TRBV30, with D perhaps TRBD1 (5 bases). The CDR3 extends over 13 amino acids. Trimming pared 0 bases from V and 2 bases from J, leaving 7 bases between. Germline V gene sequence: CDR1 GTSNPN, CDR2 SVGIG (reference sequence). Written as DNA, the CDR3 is TGTGCCTGGAGTGTGGGGCCTAACACTGAAGCTTTCTTT. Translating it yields CAWSVGPNTEAFF.

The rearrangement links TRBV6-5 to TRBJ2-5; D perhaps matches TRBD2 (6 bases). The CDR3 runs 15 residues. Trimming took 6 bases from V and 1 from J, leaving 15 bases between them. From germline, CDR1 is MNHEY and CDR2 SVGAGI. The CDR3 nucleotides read TGTGCCAGCAGGACCTTTTGGGACTCCCAAGAGACCCAGTACTTC. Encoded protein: CASRTFWDSQETQYF.

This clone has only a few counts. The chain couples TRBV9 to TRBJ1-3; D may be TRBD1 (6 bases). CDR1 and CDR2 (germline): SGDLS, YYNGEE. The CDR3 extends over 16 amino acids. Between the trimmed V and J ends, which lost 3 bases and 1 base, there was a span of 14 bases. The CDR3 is CASSEGVLASGNTIYF. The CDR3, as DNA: TGTGCCAGCAGCGAGGGGGTTTTGGCTTCTGGAAACACCATATATTTT. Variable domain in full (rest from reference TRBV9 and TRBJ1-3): DSGVTQTPKHLITATGQRVTLRCSPRSGDLSVYWYQQSLDQGLQFLIQYYNGEERAKGNILERFSAQQFPDLHSELNLSSLELGDSALYFCASSEGVLASGNTIYFGEGSWLTVV.

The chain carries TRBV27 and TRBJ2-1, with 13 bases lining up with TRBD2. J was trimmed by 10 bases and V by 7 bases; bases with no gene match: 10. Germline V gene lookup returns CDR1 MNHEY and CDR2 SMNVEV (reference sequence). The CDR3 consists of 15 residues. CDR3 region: CASKSGLAGVSEQFF. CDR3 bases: TGTGCCAGCAAGTCAGGACTAGCGGGAGTTTCCGAGCAGTTCTTC.

DNA for the CDR3: TGTGCCAGCAGTTTGTTCAGGAACACTGAAGCTTTCTTT. Its translation: CASSLFRNTEAFF. This chain joins TRBV28 and TRBJ1-1; D unresolved. The CDR3 is 13 residues long. V was trimmed by 3 bases and J by 1 base, leaving 6 bases between them. In germline, CDR1 is MDHEN, CDR2 SYDVKM.

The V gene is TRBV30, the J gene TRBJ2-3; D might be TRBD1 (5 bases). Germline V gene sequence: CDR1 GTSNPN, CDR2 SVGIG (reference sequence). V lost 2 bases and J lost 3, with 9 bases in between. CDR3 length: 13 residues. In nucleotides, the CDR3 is TGTGCCTGGAGTCAGGGATATACAGATACGCAGTATTTT. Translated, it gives CAWSQGYTDTQYF.

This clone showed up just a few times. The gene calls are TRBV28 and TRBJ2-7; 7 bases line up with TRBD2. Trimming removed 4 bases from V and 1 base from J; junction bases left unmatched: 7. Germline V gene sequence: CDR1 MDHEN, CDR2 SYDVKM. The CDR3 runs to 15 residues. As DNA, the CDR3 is TGTGCCAGCAGTTCCCGGGACTATTTGTCCTACGAGCAGTACTTC. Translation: CASSSRDYLSYEQYF.

Here the CDR3 reads CASSELGLGELGQFF. In nucleotides, the CDR3 is TGCGCCAGCAGTGAGTTGGGACTAGGAGAGCTCGGGCAGTTCTTC. This chain connects TRBV10-2 to TRBJ2-1, with 8 bases lining up with TRBD2. CDR3 size: 15 residues. The junction had 11 bases not matched to a gene; V was cut back by 1 base and J by 12 bases. Germline V lookup: CDR1 WSHSY, CDR2 SAAADI.